The 22 T cell receptor beta chains listed next were all sequenced from one sample in a study of T cell changes during pregnancy in multiple sclerosis. The data were produced by immunoSEQ multiplex PCR, yet TCRdb's version contains in-frame clones alone and is incomplete. This sample yields approximately 97,000 clones, of which 90% to 95% are seen a single time; more than 1.5% belongs to the top ten. The sequencing here drew on peripheral blood, taken after pregnancy. All receptors derive from a female donor in good health, enrolled as a control in a pregnancy study.

This clone appeared a single time. This chain links TRBV7-9 with TRBJ2-7; D call uncertain. CDR1 and CDR2 from the germline V gene are SEHNR and FQNEAQ (reference sequence). V lost 5 bases, J lost 0 bases, and 11 bases lay in between. The CDR3 extends over 14 amino acids. The chain's CDR3 is CASSPPPSSYEQYF. The CDR3 nucleotides are TGTGCCAGCAGCCCCCCGCCCAGCTCCTACGAGCAGTACTTC. Drawing the rest from reference TRBV7-9 and TRBJ2-7, the complete variable domain is DTGVSQNPRHKITKRGQNVTFRCDPISEHNRLYWYRQTLGQGPEFLTYFQNEAQLEKSRLLSDRFSAERPKGSFSTLEIQRTEQGDSAMYLCASSPPPSSYEQYFGPGTRLTVT.

V is TRBV7-2 and J is TRBJ1-5, with no clear D. The CDR3 extends over 13 amino acids. Trimming shortened V by 2 bases and J by 5 bases, and 7 bases separated the two germline ends. CDR1 and CDR2 from the germline V gene are SGHTA and FQGNSA. CDR3: CASSLLPDQPQHF. The CDR3 nucleotides are TGTGCCAGCAGCTTATTGCCAGATCAGCCCCAGCATTTT.

The V and J genes are TRBV5-1 and TRBJ2-7, with 11 bases that match TRBD2. Germline CDR1 reads SGHRS; CDR2 reads YFSETQ. The CDR3 contains 15 residues. Trimming removed 5 bases from V and 3 bases from J; junction bases left unmatched: 7. CDR3 nucleotides: TGCGCCAGCAGGCGGACCGGGACTAGCGGCTACGAGCAGTACTTC. Amino acids: CASRRTGTSGYEQYF.

V and J are TRBV30 and TRBJ1-4; tentative D call: TRBD1 (5 bases). V was cut by 3 bases and J by 8 bases, with 19 bases left in between. The CDR3 has 15 amino acids. Germline V lookup: CDR1 GTSNPN, CDR2 SVGIG (reference sequence). CDR3 region: CAWSPDGGTGEKLFF. DNA for the CDR3: TGTGCCTGGAGCCCGGATGGGGGGACCGGGGAAAAACTGTTTTTT.

The chain couples TRBV28 to TRBJ1-1; maybe TRBD1 (5 bases). This CDR3 contains 12 residues. The germline V gene has CDR1 MDHEN and CDR2 SYDVKM. With 5 bases removed from V and 4 bases from J, the gap between germline ends came to 8 bases. The CDR3 region has the DNA TGTGCCAGCAGTAGCAGGGTCACTGAAGCTTTCTTT. Translation: CASSSRVTEAFF.

This clone has only one observation. This chain uses TRBV5-1 with TRBJ2-1, with 11 bases lining up with TRBD2. There are 14 residues in the CDR3. Trimming removed 6 bases from V and 2 bases from J; junction bases left unmatched: 1. Germline-derived CDR1 and CDR2 are SGHRS and YFSETQ. CDR3 coding DNA: TGCGCCAGCAAACTAGCGGGGGCCTACAATGAGCAGTTCTTC. This encodes CASKLAGAYNEQFF.

The V call is TRBV4-1, the J call TRBJ1-2; TRBD1 matches at 7 bases. Unmatched junction bases numbered 9, after V lost 0 bases and J lost 2 bases. Germline values: CDR1 MGHRA, CDR2 YSYEKL. The CDR3 is 17 residues long. This CDR3 is CASSQEATEGQNYGYTF. The CDR3 DNA reads TGCGCCAGCAGCCAAGAAGCTACGGAGGGACAGAACTATGGCTACACCTTC.

The chain combines TRBV30 with TRBJ1-4, with TRBD1 matching over 7 bases. The J segment lost 8 bases and the V segment lost 0 bases, leaving 6 bases of the junction unmatched. Germline V gives CDR1 GTSNPN, CDR2 SVGIG (reference sequence). This CDR3 comprises 14 residues. The CDR3 region is CAWSVAGGREKLFF. The CDR3 DNA is TGTGCCTGGAGTGTGGCAGGGGGTCGAGAAAAACTGTTTTTT.

V gene TRBV7-9 combines with J gene TRBJ1-2; 8 nucleotides align to TRBD1. The CDR3 is 16 amino acids. V lost 5 bases and J lost 0; bases outside the gene matches: 8. Per germline, CDR1 SEHNR and CDR2 FQNEAQ (reference sequence). The CDR3 loop reads CASSQTGALANYGYTF. CDR3 coding DNA: TGTGCCAGCAGCCAGACAGGGGCCCTAGCTAACTATGGCTACACCTTC.

Comments on this clone: At one of its ends the junction is not consistent with the germline gene, which may arise from a read error. The chain is built from TRBV18 and TRBJ2-2; a weak D match, TRBD1 (5 bases). From germline, CDR1 is KGHSH and CDR2 LQKENI. The CDR3 runs 13 residues. The CDR3 sequence: CANSLQGTGELFF. Written as DNA, the CDR3 is TGTGCCAACTCACTCCAGGGCACCGGGGAGCTGTTTTTT.

The rearrangement links TRBV19 to TRBJ2-1, with 9 bases matching TRBD1. V was clipped by 6 bases and J by 11 bases; unmatched bases: 5. Germline V lookup: CDR1 LNHDA, CDR2 SQIVND (reference sequence). The CDR3 is 12 amino acids. The CDR3 sequence is CASSPGTGKQFF. CDR3 in DNA: TGTGCCAGTAGCCCCGGGACAGGGAAGCAGTTCTTC.

This clone appeared a few times. The chain is built from TRBV21-1 and TRBJ2-7; the table assigns TRBD2, which was not confirmed against the DNA. TRBV21-1 is a listed pseudogene. The CDR3 is 11 residues long. The CDR3 is CASNRSYEQYF. The CDR3 nucleotides read TGTGCCAGCAACCGGTCCTACGAGCAGTACTTC.

The gene calls are TRBV4-1 and TRBJ2-5, with no clear D. Germline V gene lookup returns CDR1 MGHRA and CDR2 YSYEKL. There are 11 residues in the CDR3. The germline V and J ends were trimmed by 3 bases and 5 bases, with 4 bases remaining between them. The CDR3 DNA is TGCGCCAGCAGCCACGGGGAGACCCAGTACTTC. Translating it yields CASSHGETQYF.

The chain recombines TRBV11-3 with TRBJ1-1; D not certain. The CDR3 has 13 amino acids. V lost 0 bases and J 4 bases, leaving 6 bases between the germline ends. Germline CDR1 is SGHNT and CDR2 is YENEEA. CDR3 sequence reads: CASSLELGTEAFF. CDR3 DNA: TGTGCCAGCAGCTTAGAACTAGGCACTGAAGCTTTCTTT.

The chain recombines TRBV12-5 with TRBJ2-1; maybe TRBD1 (6 bases). The germline gives CDR1 LGHNT, CDR2 FRNRAP. V dropped 7 bases and J dropped 2 bases, with 12 bases sitting between them. The CDR3 spans 14 residues. The CDR3 reads CASALDRTYNEQFF. CDR3 nucleotide sequence: TGTGCTAGTGCCCTGGACAGAACCTACAATGAGCAGTTCTTC.

The J gene is TRBJ1-2, the V gene TRBV30; tentative D call: TRBD1 (5 bases). The V gene's germline CDR1 is GTSNPN and CDR2 SVGIG (reference sequence). Trimming took off 6 bases at V and 8 bases at J, with 10 bases between the two ends. This CDR3 is built from 10 residues. As DNA, the CDR3 is TGTGCCTGCCGGGGGGGAGGCTACACCTTC. Encoded protein: CACRGGGYTF.

The chain employs TRBV15 and TRBJ2-3; 8 bases map to TRBD1. The CDR3 consists of 15 residues. Germline CDR1 and CDR2: LNHNV and YYDKDF (reference sequence). J lost 5 bases, V lost 3 bases, and 7 bases had no gene match. CDR3 sequence reads: CATSSTGGGIDTQYF. The CDR3 DNA is TGTGCCACCAGCAGCACAGGGGGTGGAATAGATACGCAGTATTTT.

The chain links TRBV5-8 to TRBJ1-3; TRBD1 agrees at 8 bases. The CDR3 sequence is 16 residues long. V lost 4 bases to trimming and J lost 4 bases; unmatched junction nucleotides: 10. CDR1 SGHTS and CDR2 YDEGEE come from the germline V gene. CDR3 bases: TGTGCCAGCAGCCCTGGGCAGGGGGCAGGAGGAAACACCATATATTTT. Its protein product is CASSPGQGAGGNTIYF. The full variable domain, completed using reference TRBV5-8 and TRBJ1-3, is EAGVTQSPTHLIKTRGQQATLRCSPISGHTSVYWYQQALGLGLQFLLWYDEGEERNRGNFPPRFSGRQFPNYSSELNVNALELEDSALYLCASSPGQGAGGNTIYFGEGSWLTVV.

The chain joins TRBV11-2 to TRBJ2-5; 7 bases align to TRBD2. The CDR3 is 14 residues long. Germline values: CDR1 SGHAT, CDR2 FQNNGV. J was trimmed by 1 base and V by 10 bases; bases with no gene match: 9. In DNA, the CDR3 is TGTGCCACCTCGGACCGGGGGGTCCAAGAGACCCAGTACTTC. Amino acid sequence: CATSDRGVQETQYF.

V gene TRBV14 combines with J gene TRBJ1-2, with D possibly being TRBD1 (5 bases). Germline CDR1 is SGHDN and CDR2 is FVKESK. Trimming removed 0 bases at V and 4 bases at J, with 15 bases between. There are 16 residues in the CDR3. The CDR3 sequence is CASSQDGAGAPYGYTF. DNA of the CDR3: TGTGCCAGCAGCCAAGATGGGGCAGGAGCCCCCTATGGCTACACCTTC.

This chain joins TRBV5-4 and TRBJ1-1; 7 nucleotides line up with TRBD1. The CDR3 runs 15 residues. The V gene's germline CDR1 is SGHNT and CDR2 YYREEE (reference sequence). Trimming cost V 4 bases and J 2 bases; bases outside gene matches: 8. The CDR3 is CASSLRTGDNTEAFF. The CDR3 coding sequence is TGTGCCAGCAGCCTGAGGACAGGAGATAACACTGAAGCTTTCTTT.

This chain links TRBV15 with TRBJ2-7; TRBD1 is a possible D gene (6 bases). There are 15 residues in the CDR3. V dropped 4 bases and J dropped 2 bases, with 15 bases sitting between them. Looked up from germline, CDR1 is LNHNV and CDR2 is YYDKDF (reference sequence). The CDR3, as DNA: TGTGCCACCAGCAACCCCGGGGCAGGGGCCTACGAGCAGTACTTC. Amino acid sequence: CATSNPGAGAYEQYF.